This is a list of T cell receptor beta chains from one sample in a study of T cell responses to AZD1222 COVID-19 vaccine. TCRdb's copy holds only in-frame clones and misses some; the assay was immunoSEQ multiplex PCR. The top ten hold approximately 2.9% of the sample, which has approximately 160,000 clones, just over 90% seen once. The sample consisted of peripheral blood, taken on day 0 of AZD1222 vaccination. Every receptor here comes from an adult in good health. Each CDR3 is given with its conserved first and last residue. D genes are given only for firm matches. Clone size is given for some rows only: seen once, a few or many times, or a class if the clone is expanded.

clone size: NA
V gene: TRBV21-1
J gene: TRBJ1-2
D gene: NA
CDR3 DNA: TGTGCCAGCAGCAAATCCGGGACAGGGGTAGAAGACTATGGCTACACCTTC
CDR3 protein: CASSKSGTGVEDYGYTF

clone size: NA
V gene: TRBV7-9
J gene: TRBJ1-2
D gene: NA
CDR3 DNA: TGTGCCAGCAGCTTGGGGCAGGCTCGTGATTTCGATGGCTACACCTTC
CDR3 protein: CASSLGQARDFDGYTF

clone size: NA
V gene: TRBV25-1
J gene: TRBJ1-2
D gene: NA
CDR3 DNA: TGTGCCAGCAGTGAATCCCCACAGGTAAAGGCCTATGGCTACACCTTC
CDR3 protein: CASSESPQVKAYGYTF

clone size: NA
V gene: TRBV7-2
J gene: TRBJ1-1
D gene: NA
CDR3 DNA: TGTGCCAGCAGCACCAGGCCCCTAGGCACTGAAGCTTTCTTT
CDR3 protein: CASSTRPLGTEAFF

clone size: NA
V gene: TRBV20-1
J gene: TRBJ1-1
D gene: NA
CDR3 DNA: TGCAGTGCTAGTCGCACAGGGACTGAAGCTTTCTTT
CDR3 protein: CSASRTGTEAFF

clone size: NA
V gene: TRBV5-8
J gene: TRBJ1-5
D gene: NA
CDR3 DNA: TGTGCCAGCAGCTTGGACAGGGCTGGTCAGCCCCAGCATTTT
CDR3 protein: CASSLDRAGQPQHF

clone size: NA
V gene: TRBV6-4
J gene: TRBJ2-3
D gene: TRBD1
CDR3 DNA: TGTGCCAGCCGACCTGACAGGGGACGCACAGATACGCAGTATTTT
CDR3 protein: CASRPDRGRTDTQYF

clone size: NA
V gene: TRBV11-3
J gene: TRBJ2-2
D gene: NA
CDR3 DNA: TGTGCCAGCAGCGGAACGAACACCGGGGAGCTGTTTTTT
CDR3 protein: CASSGTNTGELFF

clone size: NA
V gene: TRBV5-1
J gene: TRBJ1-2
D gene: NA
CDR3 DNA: TGCGCCAGCAGCCCGGGCGGGGGGTGGCATGGCTACACCTTC
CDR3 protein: CASSPGGGWHGYTF

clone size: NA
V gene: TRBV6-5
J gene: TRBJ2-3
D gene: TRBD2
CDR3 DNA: TGTGCCAGCAGCTTTAGCGGGGTGACAGATACGCAGTATTTT
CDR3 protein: CASSFSGVTDTQYF

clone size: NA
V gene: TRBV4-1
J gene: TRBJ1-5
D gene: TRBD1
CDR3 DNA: TGCGCCAGCAGTCGGGACAGGGGGGGGCAGCCCCAGCATTTT
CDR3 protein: CASSRDRGGQPQHF

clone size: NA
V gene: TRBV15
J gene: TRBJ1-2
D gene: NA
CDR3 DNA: TGTGCCACCAGCAGAGCGGGGCAGTCCTATGGCTACACCTTC
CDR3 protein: CATSRAGQSYGYTF

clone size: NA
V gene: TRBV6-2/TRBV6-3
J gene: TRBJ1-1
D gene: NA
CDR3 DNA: TGTGCCAGCAGTTCCACCGGGGGCTACCGGAACACTGAAGCTTTCTTT
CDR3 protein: CASSSTGGYRNTEAFF

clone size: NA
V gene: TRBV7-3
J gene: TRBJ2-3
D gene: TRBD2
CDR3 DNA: TGTGCCAGCAGCCCGTGGGGGGGTACAGATACGCAGTATTTT
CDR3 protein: CASSPWGGTDTQYF

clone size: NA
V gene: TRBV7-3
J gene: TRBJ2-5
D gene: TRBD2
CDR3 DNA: TGTGCCAGCAGCCCCAACGGACTAGCGCCCCAAGAGACCCAGTACTTC
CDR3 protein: CASSPNGLAPQETQYF

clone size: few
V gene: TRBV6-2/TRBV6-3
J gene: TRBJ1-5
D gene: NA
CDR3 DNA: TGTGCCAGCAGCCCCGGAGGAGAAGCTCAGCCCCAGCATTTT
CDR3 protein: CASSPGGEAQPQHF

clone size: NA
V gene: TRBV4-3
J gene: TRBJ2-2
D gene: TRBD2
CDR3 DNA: TGCGCCAGCAGCCAAGGGCTAGCGGGGGGGGAGGAGCTGTTTTTT
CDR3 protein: CASSQGLAGGEELFF

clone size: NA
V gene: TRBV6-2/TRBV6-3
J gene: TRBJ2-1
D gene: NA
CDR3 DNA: TGTGCCAGCAGTTACTTGGAGGAGCAGTTCTTC
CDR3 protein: CASSYLEEQFF

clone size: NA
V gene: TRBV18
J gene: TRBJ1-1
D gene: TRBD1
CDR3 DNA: TGTGCCAGCTCCCTAGGGACAGGGGGCAGTGACACTGAAGCTTTCTTT
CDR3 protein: CASSLGTGGSDTEAFF

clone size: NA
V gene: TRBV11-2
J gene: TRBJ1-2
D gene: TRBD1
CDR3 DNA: TGTGCCAGCAGCAAGATCGCGGACAGGGGGCTGAGTGGCTACACCTTC
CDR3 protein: CASSKIADRGLSGYTF

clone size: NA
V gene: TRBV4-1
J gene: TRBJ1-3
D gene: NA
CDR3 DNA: TGCGCCAGCAGCCAAGCGGTCTTAAGTGGGGGGTCTGGAAACACCATATATTTT
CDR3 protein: CASSQAVLSGGSGNTIYF

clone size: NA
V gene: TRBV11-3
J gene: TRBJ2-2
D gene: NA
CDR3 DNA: TGTGCCAGCAGCTTGAAAGGCTTGGAGACCGGGGAGCTGTTTTTT
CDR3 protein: CASSLKGLETGELFF

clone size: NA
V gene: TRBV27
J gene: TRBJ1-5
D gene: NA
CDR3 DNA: TGTGCCAGCAGCGGTGGGGGGGCGATGCAGCCCCAGCATTTT
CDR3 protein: CASSGGGAMQPQHF

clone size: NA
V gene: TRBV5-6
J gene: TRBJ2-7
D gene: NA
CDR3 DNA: TGTGCCAGCAGCTTTTCAACCTACGAGCAGTACTTC
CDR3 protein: CASSFSTYEQYF

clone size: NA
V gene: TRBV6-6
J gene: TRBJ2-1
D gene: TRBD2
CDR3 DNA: TGTGCCAGCAGTCCCCACCCTAGCGGGCTAACTTACAATGAGCAGTTCTTC
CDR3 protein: CASSPHPSGLTYNEQFF

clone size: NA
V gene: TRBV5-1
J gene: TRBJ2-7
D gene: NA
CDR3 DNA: TGCGCCAGCAGCTTGGGGTTTGCAAGGGGGGACTACGAGCAGTACTTC
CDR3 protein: CASSLGFARGDYEQYF

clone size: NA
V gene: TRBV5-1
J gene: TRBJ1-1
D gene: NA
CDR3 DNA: TGCGCCAGCAGCTTAGGGGCAGTCAACACTGAAGCTTTCTTT
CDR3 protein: CASSLGAVNTEAFF

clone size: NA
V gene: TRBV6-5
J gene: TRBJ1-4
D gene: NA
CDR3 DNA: TGTGCCAGCAGTTACCTCCCTGCAACTAATGAAAAACTGTTTTTT
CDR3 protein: CASSYLPATNEKLFF

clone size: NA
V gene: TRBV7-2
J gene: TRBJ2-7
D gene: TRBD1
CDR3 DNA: TGTGCCAGCAGCTTAGCAGGAGGACAGGGGACCGAGCAGTACTTC
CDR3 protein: CASSLAGGQGTEQYF

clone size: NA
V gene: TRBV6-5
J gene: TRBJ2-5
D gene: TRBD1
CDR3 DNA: TGTGCCAGCAGTTTCTCCTCGTCGACAGGGCAAGAGACCCAGTACTTC
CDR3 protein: CASSFSSSTGQETQYF

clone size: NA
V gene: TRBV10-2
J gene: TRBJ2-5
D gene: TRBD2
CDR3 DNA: TGCGCCAGCAACGGACTAGCGGGGGAGGAGACCCAGTACTTC
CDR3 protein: CASNGLAGEETQYF

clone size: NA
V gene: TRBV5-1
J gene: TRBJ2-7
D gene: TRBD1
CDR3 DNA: TGCGCCAGCAGCTTGGATGGGACAGGGATCGACGAGCAGTACTTC
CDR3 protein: CASSLDGTGIDEQYF

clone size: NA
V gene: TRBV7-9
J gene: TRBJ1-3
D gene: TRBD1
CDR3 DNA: TGTGCCAGCAGCTTGAACAGGGGGTTCTCTGGAAACACCATATATTTT
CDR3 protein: CASSLNRGFSGNTIYF

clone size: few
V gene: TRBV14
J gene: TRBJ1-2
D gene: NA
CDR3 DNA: TGTGCCAGCAGCCAAGCCACCGGGACGGCTAAAATATACTTC
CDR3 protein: CASSQATGTAKIYF

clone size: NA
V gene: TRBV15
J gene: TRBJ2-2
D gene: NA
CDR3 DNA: TGTGCCACCAGCAGAGATCCCCACGGGGAGCTGTTTTTT
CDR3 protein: CATSRDPHGELFF

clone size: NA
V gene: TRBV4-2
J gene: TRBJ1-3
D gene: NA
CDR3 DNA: TGTGCCAGCAGCCAAGGCCCTACAGGGTCTGGAAACACCATATATTTT
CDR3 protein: CASSQGPTGSGNTIYF

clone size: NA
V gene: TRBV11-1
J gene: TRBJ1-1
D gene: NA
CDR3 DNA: TGTGCCAGCAGCTTAGAAGGGGCCCCGGCTGAAGCTTTCTTT
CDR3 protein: CASSLEGAPAEAFF

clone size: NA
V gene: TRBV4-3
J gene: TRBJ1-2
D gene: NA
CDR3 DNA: TGCGCCAGCAGCCACTCTAGGGCAGGGCTAGATGGCTACACCTTC
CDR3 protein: CASSHSRAGLDGYTF

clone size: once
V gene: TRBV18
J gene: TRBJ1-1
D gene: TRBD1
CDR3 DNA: TGTGCCAGCTCGCCGGGACAGGGGGCGGTTGAAGCTTTCTTT
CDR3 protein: CASSPGQGAVEAFF

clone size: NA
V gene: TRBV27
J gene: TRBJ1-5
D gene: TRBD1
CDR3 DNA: TGTGCCAGCAGTCCCAAAGGGGGCGCCCAGCATTTT
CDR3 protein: CASSPKGGAQHF

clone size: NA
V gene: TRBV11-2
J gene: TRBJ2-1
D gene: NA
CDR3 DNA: TGTGCCAGCAGATTACGGGCGGGGCCCCGGGATGAGCAGTTCTTC
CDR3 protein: CASRLRAGPRDEQFF

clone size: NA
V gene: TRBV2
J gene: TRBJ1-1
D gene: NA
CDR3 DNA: TGTGCCAGCACCTATGCGCTGAACACTGAAGCTTTCTTT
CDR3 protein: CASTYALNTEAFF

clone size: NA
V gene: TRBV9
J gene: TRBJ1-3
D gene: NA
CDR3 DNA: TGTGCCAGCAGCGTAGAGAGCTCTGGAAACACCATATATTTT
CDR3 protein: CASSVESSGNTIYF

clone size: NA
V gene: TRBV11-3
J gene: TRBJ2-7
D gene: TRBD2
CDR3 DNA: TGTGCCAGCAGCTACGGGACTACCCCTTACGAGCAGTACTTC
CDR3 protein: CASSYGTTPYEQYF